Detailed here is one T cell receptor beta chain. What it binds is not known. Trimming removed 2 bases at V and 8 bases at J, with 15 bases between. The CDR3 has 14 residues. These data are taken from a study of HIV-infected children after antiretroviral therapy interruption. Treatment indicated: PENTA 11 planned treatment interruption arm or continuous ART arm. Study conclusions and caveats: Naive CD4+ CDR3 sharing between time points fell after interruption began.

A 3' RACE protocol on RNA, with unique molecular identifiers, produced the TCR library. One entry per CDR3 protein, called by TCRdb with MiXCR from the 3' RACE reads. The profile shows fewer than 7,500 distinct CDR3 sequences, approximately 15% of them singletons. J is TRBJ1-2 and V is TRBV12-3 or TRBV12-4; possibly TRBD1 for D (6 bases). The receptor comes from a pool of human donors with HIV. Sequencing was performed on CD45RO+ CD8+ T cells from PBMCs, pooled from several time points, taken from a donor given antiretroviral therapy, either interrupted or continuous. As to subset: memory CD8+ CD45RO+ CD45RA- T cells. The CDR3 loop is CASSLLQGGLGYTF. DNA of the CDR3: TGTGCCAGCAGTTTATTACAGGGAGGGTTAGGCTACACCTTC.